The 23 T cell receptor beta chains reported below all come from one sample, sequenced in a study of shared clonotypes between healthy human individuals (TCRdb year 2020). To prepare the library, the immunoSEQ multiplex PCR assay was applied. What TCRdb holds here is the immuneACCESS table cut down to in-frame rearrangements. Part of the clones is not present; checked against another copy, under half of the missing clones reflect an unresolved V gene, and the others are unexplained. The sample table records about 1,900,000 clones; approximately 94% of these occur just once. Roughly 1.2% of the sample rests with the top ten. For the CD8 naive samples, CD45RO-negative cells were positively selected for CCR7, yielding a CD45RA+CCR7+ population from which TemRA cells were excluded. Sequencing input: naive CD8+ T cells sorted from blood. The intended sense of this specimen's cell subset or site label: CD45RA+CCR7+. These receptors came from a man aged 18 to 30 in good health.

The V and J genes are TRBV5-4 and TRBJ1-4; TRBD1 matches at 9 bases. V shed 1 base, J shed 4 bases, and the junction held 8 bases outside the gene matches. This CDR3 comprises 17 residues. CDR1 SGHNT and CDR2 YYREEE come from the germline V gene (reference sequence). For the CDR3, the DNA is TGTGCCAGCAGCTTGAGGGGACAGGGCCTTGATAATGAAAAACTGTTTTTT. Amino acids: CASSLRGQGLDNEKLFF.

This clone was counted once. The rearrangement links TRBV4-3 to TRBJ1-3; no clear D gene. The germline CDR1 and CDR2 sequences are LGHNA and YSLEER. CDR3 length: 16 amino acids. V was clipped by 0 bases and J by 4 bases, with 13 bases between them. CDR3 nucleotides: TGCGCCAGCAGCCAAGATTCTCGGTTCTCAGGAAACACCATATATTTT. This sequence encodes CASSQDSRFSGNTIYF.

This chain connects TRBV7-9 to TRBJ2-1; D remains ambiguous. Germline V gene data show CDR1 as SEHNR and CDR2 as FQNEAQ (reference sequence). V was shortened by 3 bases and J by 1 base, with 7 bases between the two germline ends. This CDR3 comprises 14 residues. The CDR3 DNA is TGTGCCAGCAGCTTCGAGGATTCCTACAATGAGCAGTTCTTC. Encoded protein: CASSFEDSYNEQFF. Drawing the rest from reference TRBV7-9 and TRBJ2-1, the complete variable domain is DTGVSQNPRHKITKRGQNVTFRCDPISEHNRLYWYRQTLGQGPEFLTYFQNEAQLEKSRLLSDRFSAERPKGSFSTLEIQRTEQGDSAMYLCASSFEDSYNEQFFGPGTRLTVL.

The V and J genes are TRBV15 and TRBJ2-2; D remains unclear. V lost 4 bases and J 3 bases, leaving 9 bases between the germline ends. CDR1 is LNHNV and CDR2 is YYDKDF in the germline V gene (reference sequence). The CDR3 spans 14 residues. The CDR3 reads CATSTAEYTGELFF. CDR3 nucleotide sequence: TGTGCCACCAGCACGGCGGAGTACACCGGGGAGCTGTTTTTT.

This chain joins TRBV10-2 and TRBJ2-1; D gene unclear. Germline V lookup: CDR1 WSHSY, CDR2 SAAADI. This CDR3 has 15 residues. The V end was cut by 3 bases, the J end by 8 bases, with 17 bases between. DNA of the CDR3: TGCGCCAGCAGTGACACCTTACGGGTTTTACATGAGCAGTTCTTC. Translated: CASSDTLRVLHEQFF.

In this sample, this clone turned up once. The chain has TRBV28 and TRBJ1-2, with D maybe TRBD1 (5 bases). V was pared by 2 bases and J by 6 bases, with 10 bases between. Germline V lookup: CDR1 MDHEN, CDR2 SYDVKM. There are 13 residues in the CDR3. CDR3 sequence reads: CASSLVRADGYTF. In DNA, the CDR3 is TGTGCCAGCAGTTTAGTCAGGGCTGATGGCTACACCTTC.

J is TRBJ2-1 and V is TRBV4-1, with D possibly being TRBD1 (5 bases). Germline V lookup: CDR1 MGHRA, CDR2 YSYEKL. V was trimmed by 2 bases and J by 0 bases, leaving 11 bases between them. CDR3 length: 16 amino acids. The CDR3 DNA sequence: TGCGCCAGCAGCCAACCGCCGACAGACTCCTACAATGAGCAGTTCTTC. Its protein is CASSQPPTDSYNEQFF.

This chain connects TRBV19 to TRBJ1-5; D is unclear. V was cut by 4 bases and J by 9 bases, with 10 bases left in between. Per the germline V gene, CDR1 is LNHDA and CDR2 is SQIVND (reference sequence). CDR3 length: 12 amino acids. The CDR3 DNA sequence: TGTGCCAGTAGTACGGACGGCGGGCCCCAGCATTTT. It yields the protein CASSTDGGPQHF.

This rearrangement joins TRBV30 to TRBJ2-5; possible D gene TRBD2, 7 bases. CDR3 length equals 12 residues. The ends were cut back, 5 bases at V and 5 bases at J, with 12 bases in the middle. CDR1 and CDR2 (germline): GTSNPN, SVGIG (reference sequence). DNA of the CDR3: TGTGCCTGGGCGGGGGCAGGGGAGACCCAGTACTTC. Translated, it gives CAWAGAGETQYF.

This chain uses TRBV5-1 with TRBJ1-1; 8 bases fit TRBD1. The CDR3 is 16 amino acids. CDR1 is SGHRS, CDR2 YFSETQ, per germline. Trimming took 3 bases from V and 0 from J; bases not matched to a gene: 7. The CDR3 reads CASSWTLQGVNTEAFF. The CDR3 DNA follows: TGCGCCAGCAGCTGGACCTTACAGGGGGTGAACACTGAAGCTTTCTTT.

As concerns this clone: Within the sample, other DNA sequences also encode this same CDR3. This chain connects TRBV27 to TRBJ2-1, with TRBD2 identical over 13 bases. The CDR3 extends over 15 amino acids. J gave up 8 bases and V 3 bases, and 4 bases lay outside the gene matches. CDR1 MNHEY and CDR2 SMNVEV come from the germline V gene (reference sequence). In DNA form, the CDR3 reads TGTGCCAGCAGTTTGGGACTAGCGGGATTCGATGAGCAGTTCTTC. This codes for CASSLGLAGFDEQFF.

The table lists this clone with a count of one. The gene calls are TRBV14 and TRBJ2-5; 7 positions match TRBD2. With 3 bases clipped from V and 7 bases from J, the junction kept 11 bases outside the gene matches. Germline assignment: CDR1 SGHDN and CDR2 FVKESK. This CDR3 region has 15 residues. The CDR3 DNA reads TGTGCCAGCAGCCAGCCGGGACTACAGACACGGACCCAGTACTTC. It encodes CASSQPGLQTRTQYF.

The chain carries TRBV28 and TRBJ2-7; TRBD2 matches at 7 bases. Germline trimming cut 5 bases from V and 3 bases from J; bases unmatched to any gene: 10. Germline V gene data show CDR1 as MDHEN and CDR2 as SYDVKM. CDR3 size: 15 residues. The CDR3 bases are TGTGCCAGCAGTGACCCCCTGGGGGGGGGCTACGAGCAGTACTTC. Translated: CASSDPLGGGYEQYF.

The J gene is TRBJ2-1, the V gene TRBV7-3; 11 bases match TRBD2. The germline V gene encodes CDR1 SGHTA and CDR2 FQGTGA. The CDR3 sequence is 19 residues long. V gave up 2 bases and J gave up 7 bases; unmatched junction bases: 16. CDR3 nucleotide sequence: TGTGCCAGCAGCTTACGAGCGTGGTCTAGCGGGGGGTCATGGAATGAGCAGTTCTTC. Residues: CASSLRAWSSGGSWNEQFF. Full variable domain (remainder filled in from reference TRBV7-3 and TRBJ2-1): GAGVSQTPSNKVTEKGKYVELRCDPISGHTALYWYRQSLGQGPEFLIYFQGTGAADDSGLPNDRFFAVRPEGSVSTLKIQRTERGDSAVYLCASSLRAWSSGGSWNEQFFGPGTRLTVL.

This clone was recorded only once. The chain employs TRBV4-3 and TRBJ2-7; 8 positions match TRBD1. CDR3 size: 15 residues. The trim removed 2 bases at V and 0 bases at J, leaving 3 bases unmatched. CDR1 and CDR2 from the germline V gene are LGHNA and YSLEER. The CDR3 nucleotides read TGCGCCAGCAGCCAAAGCAGGGGGCCCTCCTACGAGCAGTACTTC. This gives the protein CASSQSRGPSYEQYF.

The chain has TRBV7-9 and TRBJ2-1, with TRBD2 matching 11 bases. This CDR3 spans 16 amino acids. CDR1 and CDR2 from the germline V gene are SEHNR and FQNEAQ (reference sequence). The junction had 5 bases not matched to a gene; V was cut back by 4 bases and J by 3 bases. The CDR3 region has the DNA TGTGCCAGCAGCTATAGCGGGAGGGGTATCTACAATGAGCAGTTCTTC. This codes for CASSYSGRGIYNEQFF.

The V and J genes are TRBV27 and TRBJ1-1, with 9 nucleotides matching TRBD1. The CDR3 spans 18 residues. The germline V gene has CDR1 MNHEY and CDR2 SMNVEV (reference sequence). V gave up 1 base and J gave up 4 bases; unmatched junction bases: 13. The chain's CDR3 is CASSLLAPTGGTSTEAFF. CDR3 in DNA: TGTGCCAGCAGTTTATTGGCCCCGACAGGGGGGACGTCCACTGAAGCTTTCTTT.

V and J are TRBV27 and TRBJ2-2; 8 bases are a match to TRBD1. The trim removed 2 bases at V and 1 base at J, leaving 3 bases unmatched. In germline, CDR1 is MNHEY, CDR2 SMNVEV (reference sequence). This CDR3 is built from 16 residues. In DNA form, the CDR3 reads TGTGCCAGCAGTTTACTTGGACAGGGGAACACCGGGGAGCTGTTTTTT. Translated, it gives CASSLLGQGNTGELFF.

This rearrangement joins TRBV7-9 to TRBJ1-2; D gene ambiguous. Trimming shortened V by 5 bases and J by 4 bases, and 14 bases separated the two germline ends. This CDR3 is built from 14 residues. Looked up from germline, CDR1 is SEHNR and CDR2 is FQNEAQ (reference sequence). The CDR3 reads CASSPASPLYGYTF. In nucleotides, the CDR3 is TGTGCCAGCAGCCCTGCTTCCCCTCTCTATGGCTACACCTTC. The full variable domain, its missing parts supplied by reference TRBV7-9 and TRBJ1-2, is DTGVSQNPRHKITKRGQNVTFRCDPISEHNRLYWYRQTLGQGPEFLTYFQNEAQLEKSRLLSDRFSAERPKGSFSTLEIQRTEQGDSAMYLCASSPASPLYGYTFGSGTRLTVV.

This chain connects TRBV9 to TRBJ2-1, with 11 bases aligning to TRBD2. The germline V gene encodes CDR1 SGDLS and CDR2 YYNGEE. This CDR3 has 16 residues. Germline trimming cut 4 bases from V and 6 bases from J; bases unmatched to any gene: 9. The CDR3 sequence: CASSTVAGGPVNEQFF. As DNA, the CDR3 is TGTGCCAGCAGCACCGTAGCGGGAGGGCCTGTCAATGAGCAGTTCTTC.

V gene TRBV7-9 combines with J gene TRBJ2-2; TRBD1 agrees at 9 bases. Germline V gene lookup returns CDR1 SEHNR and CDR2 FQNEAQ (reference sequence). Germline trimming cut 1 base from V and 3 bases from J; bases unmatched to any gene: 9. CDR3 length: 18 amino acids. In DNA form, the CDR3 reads TGTGCCAGCAGCTTAGGGGACAGGGAACGGAAGGACACCGGGGAGCTGTTTTTT. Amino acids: CASSLGDRERKDTGELFF.

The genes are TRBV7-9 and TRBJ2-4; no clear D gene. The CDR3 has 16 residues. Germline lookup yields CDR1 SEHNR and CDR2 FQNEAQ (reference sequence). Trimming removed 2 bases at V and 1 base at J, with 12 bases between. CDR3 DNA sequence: TGTGCCAGCAGCTTACCAGAGCCTGGCGCCAAAAACATTCAGTACTTC. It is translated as CASSLPEPGAKNIQYF. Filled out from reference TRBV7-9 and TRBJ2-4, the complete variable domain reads DTGVSQNPRHKITKRGQNVTFRCDPISEHNRLYWYRQTLGQGPEFLTYFQNEAQLEKSRLLSDRFSAERPKGSFSTLEIQRTEQGDSAMYLCASSLPEPGAKNIQYFGAGTRLSVL.

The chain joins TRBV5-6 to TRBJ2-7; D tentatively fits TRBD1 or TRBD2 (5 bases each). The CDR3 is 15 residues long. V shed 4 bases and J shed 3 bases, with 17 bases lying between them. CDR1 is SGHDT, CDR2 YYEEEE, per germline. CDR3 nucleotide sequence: TGTGCCAGCAGCCCCGAGGGGCCGGGGATCTACGAGCAGTACTTC. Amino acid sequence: CASSPEGPGIYEQYF.